This T cell receptor (beta chain) was retrieved from a study of CD8+ T cells in alopecia areata. Study-level information: Tofacitinib ran for 6 to 18 months before 6 months off drug.

With regard to this clone: Antigen specificity is unknown.

RNA, once extracted, was reverse transcribed into cDNA for use as the sequencing template. TCRdb's table, derived via immunoSEQ multiplex PCR, lists solely in-frame clones and lacks some. The sample yields 110,000 to 150,000 clones, roughly 61% seen once. Overall study findings and caveats: Clonality was higher in lesional than normal scalp, especially in alopecia totalis/universalis. Whereas mice showed it more clearly, TCR sharing across patients was murkier, possibly because of HLA.

CDR3 size: 13 residues. Germline-derived CDR1 and CDR2 are SGDLS and YYNGEE. Trimming pared 4 bases from V and 10 bases from J, leaving 15 bases between. This material consisted of CD4+ T cells sorted from blood, taken at week 0. V and J are TRBV9 and TRBJ2-1, with D perhaps TRBD2 (6 bases). This TCR came from a human donor with alopecia areata. CDR3 nucleotide sequence: TGTGCCAGCAGCCCCTCGGCGGGGAGGGAGCAGTTCTTC. Translated: CASSPSAGREQFF.